The 25 T cell receptor beta chains below all came from one sample that was sequenced in a study of regulatory T cells in long-lasting Graves disease. Time point denoted: newly diagnosed GD, antithyroid drugs for less than 3 months. PBMC-derived RNA was used for the TCR library. The TCR beta library used iRepertoire HTBI primers with Arm-PCR amplification of CDR3. TCRdb re-analysed the multiplex PCR reads in MiXCR, keeping a single row per CDR3 protein. The data show around 480,000 distinct CDR3 sequences, around 15% seen once. This sample was also put to use in a study of T cells in Graves' hyperthyroidism and ophthalmopathy.

The specimen was peripheral blood mononuclear cells (PBMCs), collected at new diagnosis, from a patient treated with antithyroid drugs. These receptors originate from a man aged 35-49 years with Graves disease.

Notes on this clonotype: This sequence may be a read error, since a much larger clone differs from it by one base. The chain carries TRBV12-3 or TRBV12-4 and TRBJ2-3, with D perhaps TRBD2 (6 bases). The J call is uncertain, as TRBJ2-7 better fits the DNA end. The CDR3 is 15 amino acids. This CDR3 is CASSSPSEPGVEQYF. DNA for the CDR3: TGTGCCAGCAGTTCCCCTAGTGAGCCGGGGGTTGAGCAGTACTTC.

This clonotype turned up a few times. The rearrangement joins TRBV7-9 to TRBJ2-5; 7 bases line up with TRBD1. The CDR3 totals 14 residues. Trimming took 3 bases from V and 4 from J; bases not matched to a gene: 5. Germline V gene data show CDR1 as SEHNR and CDR2 as FQNEAQ (reference sequence). The CDR3: CASSLTGSGETQYF. In DNA, the CDR3 is TGTGCCAGCAGCTTGACAGGGTCCGGAGAGACCCAGTACTTC.

This clonotype was detected ten times or more. This chain connects TRBV28 to TRBJ2-7; 13 bases align to TRBD2. Germline CDR1 is MDHEN and CDR2 is SYDVKM. J lost 6 bases, V lost 6 bases, and 8 bases had no gene match. The CDR3 extends over 15 amino acids. The chain's CDR3 is CASSYTTSGRAEQYF. DNA for the CDR3: TGTGCCAGCAGCTACACCACTAGCGGGAGGGCCGAGCAGTACTTC.

This clonotype was observed many times. This chain uses TRBV7-8 with TRBJ2-3; D tentatively fits TRBD1 or TRBD2 (5 bases each). V was pared by 7 bases and J by 10 bases, with 18 bases between. The V gene's germline CDR1 is SGHVS and CDR2 FQNEAQ. The CDR3 has 13 residues. DNA for the CDR3: TGTGCCAGCAACCGTGGTGGGGGACGATCGCAGTATTTT. Protein sequence: CASNRGGGRSQYF. The full variable domain, with the rest looked up from reference TRBV7-8 and TRBJ2-3, is GAGVSQSPRYKVAKRGQDVALRCDPISGHVSLFWYQQALGQGPEFLTYFQNEAQLDKSGLPSDRFFAERPEGSVSTLKIQRTQQEDSAVYLCASNRGGGRSQYFGPGTRLTVL.

This clonotype has just a few counts. The V call is TRBV12-3 or TRBV12-4, the J call TRBJ2-7, with 7 bases that match TRBD2. This CDR3 is 16 amino acids long. V lost 2 bases, J lost 0 bases, and 7 bases stayed unmatched. The CDR3 region is CASSLQLASSSYEQYF. The CDR3 nucleotides are TGTGCCAGCAGTTTACAACTAGCGTCCTCCTCCTACGAGCAGTACTTC.

This clonotype was recorded many times. The chain carries TRBV30 and TRBJ1-4, with a tentative D call TRBD1 (6 bases). The CDR3 spans 15 residues. Germline lookup yields CDR1 GTSNPN and CDR2 SVGIG (reference sequence). The CDR3 here is CAASRGGGYNEKLFF. CDR3 DNA sequence: TGTGCTGCAAGTCGTGGGGGCGGATATAATGAAAAACTGTTTTTT.

This clonotype came up many times. The CDR3, as DNA: TGTGCCAGCAGTTCGGGACTGGGGACCAGGGGGACCCAGTACTTC. This encodes CASSSGLGTRGTQYF. This chain uses TRBV6-9 with TRBJ2-5, with D possibly called TRBD1 or TRBD2 (6 bases each). CDR1 MNHGY and CDR2 SVAAGI come from the germline V gene. V lost 4 bases, J lost 7 bases, and 19 bases lay in between. The CDR3 sequence is 15 residues long.

This clonotype has more than one count but fewer than ten. The CDR3 is CAWSRGRRNEKLFF. Here the CDR3 DNA reads TGTGCCTGGAGTAGAGGGAGGAGGAATGAAAAACTGTTTTTT. The chain carries TRBV30 and TRBJ1-4, with unresolved D. Germline CDR1 is GTSNPN and CDR2 is SVGIG (reference sequence). Trimming took off 2 bases at V and 5 bases at J, with 12 bases between the two ends. The CDR3 is 14 amino acids.

The rearrangement uses TRBV24-1 and TRBJ2-3; D possibly matches TRBD1 or TRBD2 (6 bases each). This CDR3 region has 17 residues. Germline CDR1 reads KGHDR; CDR2 reads SFDVKD. Deletions cut 4 bases from V and 1 base from J, with 17 bases between. The CDR3 DNA reads as TGTGCCACCAGTGACTTCGGTAGGGGGGTCGGCACAGATACGCAGTATTTT. Translation: CATSDFGRGVGTDTQYF.

The chain is built from TRBV29-1 and TRBJ2-7; maybe TRBD1 (6 bases). Germline V gives CDR1 SQVTM, CDR2 ANQGSEA. This CDR3 comprises 11 residues. Deletions cut 8 bases from V and 2 bases from J, with 10 bases between. The CDR3 spells CSHRDTYEQYF. The CDR3 DNA reads TGCAGCCACAGGGACACCTACGAGCAGTACTTC.

This chain joins TRBV14 and TRBJ2-7; D is uncertain. V lost 4 bases and J lost 3, with 13 bases in between. Germline V gene data show CDR1 as SGHDN and CDR2 as FVKESK. The CDR3 runs 14 residues. CDR3 protein: CASSLSVSGYEQYF. The DNA of the CDR3 is TGTGCCAGCAGCCTTTCAGTCTCCGGCTACGAGCAGTACTTC.

This clonotype has just a few counts. A junction end diverges from the germline sequence, so it may reflect a read error. V and J are TRBV2 and TRBJ1-6; D is unresolved. Germline CDR1 is SNHLY and CDR2 is FYNNEI. The length of the CDR3 is 15 residues. This CDR3 is CASREESSYNSPLHF. The CDR3, as DNA: TGTGCCAGCAGGGAAGAAAGCTCCTATAATTCACCCCTCCACTTT.

This chain links TRBV6-1 with TRBJ1-2; 9 bases are a match to TRBD1. The CDR3 runs 17 residues. Trimming removed 7 bases from V and 7 bases from J; junction bases left unmatched: 19. Germline V CDR1 and CDR2: MNHNS, SASEGT. The CDR3 loop reads CASISGQGISPIGGYTF. CDR3 sequence (DNA): TGTGCCAGCATCTCGGGACAGGGAATTTCGCCTATTGGTGGCTACACCTTC.

This clonotype appeared many times. V usage is TRBV28 and J usage is TRBJ1-4; D not resolved. V lost 8 bases to trimming and J lost 2 bases, with 9 bases between them. The CDR3 sequence is 13 residues long. Germline CDR1 reads MDHEN; CDR2 reads SYDVKM. CDR3 DNA: TGTGCCAGCGGTAGCGGGACTAATGAAAAACTGTTTTTT. This codes for CASGSGTNEKLFF.

This clonotype appeared many times. The chain couples TRBV7-2 to TRBJ1-4; 7 positions agree with TRBD1. J was trimmed by 3 bases and V by 3 bases; bases with no gene match: 7. The CDR3 has 16 residues. Germline V lookup: CDR1 SGHTA, CDR2 FQGNSA. CDR3 coding DNA: TGTGCCAGCAGCTTGGACAGGCCTGCAGCTAATGAAAAACTGTTTTTT. Protein: CASSLDRPAANEKLFF.

This clonotype occurred many times. The chain joins TRBV7-8 to TRBJ2-7, with 10 bases aligning to TRBD2. Germline V gene sequence: CDR1 SGHVS, CDR2 FQNEAQ. V lost 5 bases and J lost 1; bases outside the gene matches: 8. The CDR3 runs 16 residues. CDR3 sequence reads: CASSRDLAGGSYEQYF. The CDR3, as DNA: TGTGCCAGCAGCCGTGATTTAGCGGGAGGATCCTACGAGCAGTACTTC.

Many counts were recorded for this clonotype. The V gene is TRBV5-1, the J gene TRBJ2-3, with 7 bases matching TRBD1. The junction had 6 bases not matched to a gene; V was cut back by 0 bases and J by 2 bases. The CDR3 totals 16 residues. The germline CDR1 and CDR2 sequences are SGHRS and YFSETQ. CDR3 nucleotides: TGCGCCAGCAGCTTGGCTCAGGACAGGTTCACAGATACGCAGTATTTT. This sequence encodes CASSLAQDRFTDTQYF.

This clonotype occurred many times. The chain links TRBV27 to TRBJ2-2; 8 positions match TRBD2. The CDR3 is 14 amino acids. Germline lookup yields CDR1 MNHEY and CDR2 SMNVEV (reference sequence). V lost 6 bases, J lost 6 bases, and 6 bases stayed unmatched. Here the CDR3 DNA reads TGTGCCAGCAGCCCCGGACTAGCAGCCGGGGAGCTGTTTTTT. Amino acid sequence: CASSPGLAAGELFF.

This clonotype has a handful of counts. CDR3 residues: CASQTGSTDTQYF. For the CDR3, the DNA is TGTGCCAGCCAGACGGGGAGCACAGATACGCAGTATTTT. The genes are TRBV7-9 and TRBJ2-3; the D gene is possibly TRBD2 (5 bases). V was shortened by 8 bases and J by 0 bases, with 9 bases between the two germline ends. Germline CDR1 is SEHNR and CDR2 is FQNEAQ (reference sequence). The CDR3 has 13 residues.

In this sample, this clonotype turned up many times. The V and J genes are TRBV5-6 and TRBJ2-7, with 8 bases lining up with TRBD1. The CDR3 extends over 16 amino acids. V lost 3 bases to trimming and J lost 6 bases; unmatched junction nucleotides: 14. Germline assignment: CDR1 SGHDT and CDR2 YYEEEE. For the CDR3, the DNA is TGTGCCAGCAGCTCCTCGACAGGGGACCTCTGGGGCGAGCAGTACTTC. This translates into CASSSSTGDLWGEQYF. The entire variable domain, with the rest obtained from reference TRBV5-6 and TRBJ2-7, is as follows: DAGVTQSPTHLIKTRGQQVTLRCSPKSGHDTVSWYQQALGQGPQFIFQYYEEEERQRGNFPDRFSGHQFPNYSSELNVNALLLGDSALYLCASSSSTGDLWGEQYFGPGTRLTVT.

This clonotype was counted at least ten times. V is TRBV10-3 and J is TRBJ2-2; the D gene is possibly TRBD2 (6 bases). Trimming left V 3 bases short and J 1 base short, with 12 bases between. The CDR3 has 16 residues. Germline V lookup: CDR1 ENHRY, CDR2 SYGVKD. CDR3 sequence: CAISDPGLQNTGELFF. DNA of the CDR3: TGTGCCATCAGTGACCCGGGACTTCAGAACACCGGGGAGCTGTTTTTT.

The rearrangement uses TRBV28 and TRBJ2-7; maybe TRBD2 (6 bases). Trimming pared 3 bases from V and 11 bases from J, leaving 14 bases between. Germline V gives CDR1 MDHEN, CDR2 SYDVKM. This CDR3 region has 12 residues. The CDR3 loop reads CASSLTGREKYF. The CDR3, as DNA: TGTGCCAGCAGTTTGACCGGTCGGGAGAAGTACTTC.

This clonotype came up a few times. V usage is TRBV11-2 and J usage is TRBJ2-2, with D possibly called TRBD1 or TRBD2 (5 bases each). The germline V and J ends were trimmed by 0 bases and 7 bases, with 9 bases remaining between them. The germline V gene encodes CDR1 SGHAT and CDR2 FQNNGV. The CDR3 has 14 residues. CDR3 nucleotide sequence: TGTGCCAGCAGCTTAGAGGGGGTCGGCGGGGAGCTGTTTTTT. As protein: CASSLEGVGGELFF. The full variable domain, rest sourced from reference TRBV11-2 and TRBJ2-2, is EAGVAQSPRYKIIEKRQSVAFWCNPISGHATLYWYQQILGQGPKLLIQFQNNGVVDDSQLPKDRFSAERLKGVDSTLKIQPAKLEDSAVYLCASSLEGVGGELFFGEGSRLTVL.

The chain combines TRBV20-1 with TRBJ2-1; 11 positions match TRBD2. Germline CDR1 reads DFQATT; CDR2 reads SNEGSKA (reference sequence). Germline trimming cut 6 bases from V and 5 bases from J; bases unmatched to any gene: 15. The CDR3 contains 17 residues. The CDR3 is CSARTSGSWARDNEQFF. CDR3 nucleotides: TGCAGTGCCAGGACTAGCGGGTCCTGGGCACGGGACAATGAGCAGTTCTTC.

This clonotype was observed a few times. The chain has TRBV7-9 and TRBJ2-7; 7 nucleotides agree with TRBD1. With 1 base clipped from V and 6 bases from J, the junction kept 6 bases outside the gene matches. The CDR3 is 14 amino acids. The germline CDR1 and CDR2 sequences are SEHNR and FQNEAQ (reference sequence). The CDR3 nucleotides are TGTGCCAGCAGCTTAGAGGGGACAGCTTCCGAGCAGTACTTC. This gives the protein CASSLEGTASEQYF.